Below, 18 T cell receptor beta chains from the same sample are listed, as sequenced in a study of long-term antiretroviral therapy in people with HIV. The assay, immunoSEQ v3.0, was run at survey level. Using immunoSEQ multiplex PCR, the repertoire was profiled, and TCRdb retains in-frame clones only, with some absent. In the table there are around 38,000 clones, 85% to 95% of which are singletons. The sample consisted of unsorted PBMCs, taken approximately 9.5 years after starting antiretroviral therapy. The receptors stem from a man aged 25 to 40 with HIV.

The genes are TRBV9 and TRBJ2-3; perhaps TRBD2 as D (6 bases). Trimming stripped 5 bases from V and 8 bases from J, with 12 bases between. In germline, CDR1 is SGDLS, CDR2 YYNGEE. CDR3 length: 12 residues. CDR3 in amino acids: CASSPGDLTQYF. As DNA, the CDR3 is TGTGCCAGCAGTCCGGGGGATCTTACGCAGTATTTT.

J is TRBJ1-2 and V is TRBV19; a possible D gene is TRBD1 (5 bases). CDR1 and CDR2 from the germline V gene are LNHDA and SQIVND (reference sequence). This CDR3 is built from 12 residues. V was trimmed by 5 bases and J by 8 bases, leaving 12 bases between them. CDR3 bases: TGTGCCAGTAGTGAGTCAGGGCACGGCTACACCTTC. Its translation is CASSESGHGYTF.

The chain recombines TRBV28 with TRBJ1-2; unclear D gene. The CDR3 has 15 residues. Germline values: CDR1 MDHEN, CDR2 SYDVKM. V was clipped by 3 bases and J by 5 bases, with 16 bases between them. The CDR3 spells CASSFRNRVEYGYTF. Written as DNA, the CDR3 is TGTGCCAGCAGTTTTCGGAACCGAGTGGAATATGGCTACACCTTC.

The CDR3 DNA reads TGTGCCAGCAGCCGCAGGGTGTCTAACTATGGCTACACCTTC. Encoded protein: CASSRRVSNYGYTF. V usage is TRBV16 and J usage is TRBJ1-2; a weak D match, TRBD1 (5 bases). V was shortened by 4 bases and J by 0 bases, with 9 bases between the two germline ends. CDR3 size: 14 residues. The germline gives CDR1 KGHSY, CDR2 FQNENV.

The chain combines TRBV6-1 with TRBJ1-1; D might be TRBD1 (5 bases). CDR1 is MNHNS, CDR2 SASEGT, per germline. V lost 0 bases, J lost 7 bases, and 9 bases lay in between. This CDR3 has 13 residues. CDR3 sequence (DNA): TGTGCCAGCAGTGAAGCGCGGGGGGGTGAAGCTTTCTTT. It encodes CASSEARGGEAFF.

The rearrangement links TRBV5-1 to TRBJ2-3; no definite D call. The CDR3 contains 14 residues. CDR1 SGHRS and CDR2 YFSETQ come from the germline V gene. Trimming stripped 0 bases from V and 3 bases from J, with 8 bases between. The CDR3 sequence: CASSLAVATDTQYF. In nucleotides, the CDR3 is TGCGCCAGCAGCTTGGCGGTTGCGACAGATACGCAGTATTTT. The full variable domain, its missing parts supplied by reference TRBV5-1 and TRBJ2-3, is KAGVTQTPRYLIKTRGQQVTLSCSPISGHRSVSWYQQTPGQGLQFLFEYFSETQRNKGNFPGRFSGRQFSNSRSEMNVSTLELGDSALYLCASSLAVATDTQYFGPGTRLTVL.

The gene calls are TRBV7-3 and TRBJ1-1; D call uncertain. Germline V lookup: CDR1 SGHTA, CDR2 FQGTGA. The length of the CDR3 is 13 residues. Trimming left V 5 bases short and J 1 base short, with 8 bases between. CDR3 protein: CASSDSPNTEAFF. The CDR3 DNA reads TGTGCCAGCAGCGATTCACCGAACACTGAAGCTTTCTTT.

This sequence joins TRBV6-5 and TRBJ2-3; D possibly uses TRBD1 or TRBD2 (5 bases each). This CDR3 is 15 amino acids long. Per the germline V gene, CDR1 is MNHEY and CDR2 is SVGAGI. Trimming took off 5 bases at V and 0 bases at J, with 12 bases between the two ends. Here the CDR3 DNA reads TGTGCCAGCAGTAGACCCGGGACCAGCACAGATACGCAGTATTTT. Residues: CASSRPGTSTDTQYF.

The chain combines TRBV20-1 with TRBJ2-5; D remains unclear. The germline V gene encodes CDR1 DFQATT and CDR2 SNEGSKA (reference sequence). The CDR3 is 10 residues long. The V gene lost 6 bases and the J gene lost 8 bases, with 10 bases spanning the gap. CDR3 nucleotides: TGCAGTGCCAAGTTTGGAACCCAGTACTTC. Translated: CSAKFGTQYF.

The chain employs TRBV28 and TRBJ2-7; D not resolved. V shed 7 bases and J shed 6 bases, with 16 bases lying between them. The CDR3 covers 13 residues. In germline, CDR1 is MDHEN, CDR2 SYDVKM. The CDR3 nucleotides are TGTGCCAGCACGGGCAGTTTAGAATCCGAGCAGTACTTC. Residues: CASTGSLESEQYF.

This chain connects TRBV6-1 to TRBJ2-2, with D unresolved. Germline V CDR1 and CDR2: MNHNS, SASEGT. V lost 6 bases to trimming and J lost 2 bases, with 7 bases between them. This CDR3 spans 13 amino acids. The CDR3 DNA reads as TGTGCCAGCAGCCTTGATAACACCGGGGAGCTGTTTTTT. Protein sequence: CASSLDNTGELFF.

A single count supports this clone. CDR3 residues: CAISESIGAGSGSPLHF. The CDR3 DNA follows: TGTGCCATCAGTGAGTCGATTGGCGCAGGGTCTGGTTCACCCCTCCACTTT. This chain uses TRBV10-3 with TRBJ1-6, with a weak D call TRBD1 (5 bases). The V gene's germline CDR1 is ENHRY and CDR2 SYGVKD. CDR3 size: 17 residues. V dropped 0 bases and J dropped 9 bases, with 18 bases sitting between them.

The chain uses TRBV18 and TRBJ2-7; a possible D gene is TRBD1 (6 bases). Trimming took 2 bases from V and 5 from J, leaving 13 bases between them. The CDR3 is 14 amino acids. CDR1 and CDR2 from the germline V gene are KGHSH and LQKENI. The CDR3 here is CASSPGDTGDEQYV. The CDR3 DNA reads TGTGCCAGCTCACCAGGGGACACCGGTGACGAGCAGTACGTC.

J is TRBJ2-5 and V is TRBV4-2, with D maybe TRBD2 (5 bases). Trimming took off 0 bases at V and 3 bases at J, with 14 bases between the two ends. The CDR3 loop spans 16 amino acids. Per the germline V gene, CDR1 is LGHNA and CDR2 is YNFKEQ. The CDR3 bases are TGTGCCAGCAGCCAAGAAGGGCCGGGGAACGAAGAGACCCAGTACTTC. It codes for CASSQEGPGNEETQYF.

The genes are TRBV6-6 and TRBJ2-7; D is possibly TRBD1 (5 bases). This CDR3 has 14 residues. CDR1 is MNHNY and CDR2 is SVGAGI in the germline V gene (reference sequence). The germline V and J ends were trimmed by 2 bases and 4 bases, with 12 bases remaining between them. In DNA form, the CDR3 reads TGTGCCAGCAGTTACGGGGCCCTGGGTTACGAGCAGTACGTC. Its protein is CASSYGALGYEQYV.

This chain connects TRBV9 to TRBJ1-1; the D is unclear. The CDR3 is made up of 15 amino acids. CDR1 and CDR2 from the germline V gene are SGDLS and YYNGEE. Deletions cut 0 bases from V and 0 bases from J, with 9 bases between. In DNA, the CDR3 is TGTGCCAGCAGCGTAGCCTACAGTATGAACACTGAAGCTTTCTTT. Translated, it gives CASSVAYSMNTEAFF.

The gene calls are TRBV5-1 and TRBJ1-1, with 8 nucleotides matching TRBD1. Germline assignment: CDR1 SGHRS and CDR2 YFSETQ. With V trimmed by 3 bases and J by 1 base, 14 bases remained unmatched. The CDR3 has 18 amino acids. The CDR3 here is CASSSEWTGLRGNTEAFF. The CDR3 DNA follows: TGCGCCAGCAGCTCCGAATGGACAGGGCTCCGGGGGAACACTGAAGCTTTCTTT.

The V gene is TRBV6-8, the J gene TRBJ2-5; D is unresolved. Germline CDR1 reads MNHGY; CDR2 reads SAAAGT. The length of the CDR3 is 12 residues. Trimming cost V 5 bases and J 5 bases, with 9 bases left between them. CDR3 sequence (DNA): TGTGCCAGCAGTCCGGATGGGGAGACCCAGTACTTC. This encodes CASSPDGETQYF.